The 10 T cell receptor beta chains presented below share a single source sample, sequenced in a study of T cell responses to AZD1222 COVID-19 vaccine. Method: immunoSEQ multiplex PCR; TCRdb's copy keeps in-frame clones and lacks some. The table shows under 100,000 clones, with 80% to 90% occurring only once. Here the sequenced sample was peripheral blood, taken 28 days after the second AZD1222 dose. These receptors were collected from an adult who received the AZD1222 COVID-19 vaccine.

This clone has a handful of counts. The chain carries TRBV12-3 or TRBV12-4 and TRBJ2-4; tentative D call: TRBD2 (6 bases). V was trimmed by 8 bases and J by 6 bases, leaving 14 bases between them. This CDR3 contains 13 residues. This CDR3 is CASSPVGGNIQYF. CDR3 in DNA: TGTGCCAGCTCCCCCGTCGGGGGAAACATTCAGTACTTC.

The CDR3 protein is CASSSGPITDTQYF. CDR3 bases: TGTGCCAGCAGCTCTGGACCAATAACCGATACGCAGTATTTT. V is TRBV7-2 and J is TRBJ2-3, with D uncertain. Germline values: CDR1 SGHTA, CDR2 FQGNSA. CDR3 length: 14 residues. Trimming took 4 bases from V and 6 from J, leaving 14 bases between them. The full variable domain, its missing parts supplied by reference TRBV7-2 and TRBJ2-3, is GAGVSQSPSNKVTEKGKDVELRCDPISGHTALYWYRQSLGQGLEFLIYFQGNSAPDKSGLPSDRFSAERTGGSVSTLTIQRTQQEDSAVYLCASSSGPITDTQYFGPGTRLTVL.

The V call is TRBV6-5, the J call TRBJ1-4, with TRBD1 matching over 7 bases. The V gene end was trimmed by 6 bases and the J gene end by 4 bases; junction bases not matched to a gene: 2. Germline assignment: CDR1 MNHEY and CDR2 SVGAGI. The CDR3 totals 13 residues. DNA of the CDR3: TGTGCCAGCAGAGGGGACAGTAATGAAAAACTGTTTTTT. This translates into CASRGDSNEKLFF.

V usage is TRBV28 and J usage is TRBJ1-6, with D unresolved. Germline V gives CDR1 MDHEN, CDR2 SYDVKM. V was shortened by 6 bases and J by 6 bases, with 9 bases between the two germline ends. The CDR3 totals 13 residues. The CDR3 sequence is CASSRDSNSPLHF. CDR3 DNA: TGTGCCAGCAGCCGGGATTCTAATTCACCCCTCCACTTT. The full variable domain, its missing parts supplied by reference TRBV28 and TRBJ1-6, is DVKVTQSSRYLVKRTGEKVFLECVQDMDHENMFWYRQDPGLGLRLIYFSYDVKMKEKGDIPEGYSVSREKKERFSLILESASTNQTSMYLCASSRDSNSPLHFGNGTRLTVT.

The chain recombines TRBV6-6 with TRBJ2-7, with a weak D call TRBD1 (5 bases). The germline CDR1 and CDR2 sequences are MNHNY and SVGAGI (reference sequence). This CDR3 is 12 amino acids long. Trimming pared 2 bases from V and 6 bases from J, leaving 8 bases between. In DNA, the CDR3 is TGTGCCAGCAGTTACGGGGCAAGCGAGCAGTACGTC. As protein: CASSYGASEQYV.

This chain joins TRBV5-6 and TRBJ1-5; possibly TRBD1 for D (6 bases). Trimming left V 0 bases short and J 5 bases short, with 18 bases between. Germline CDR1 SGHDT, CDR2 YYEEEE. CDR3 length: 17 amino acids. Here the CDR3 reads CASSLGMGQEEDQPQHF. For the CDR3, the DNA is TGTGCCAGCAGCTTGGGAATGGGACAAGAAGAGGATCAGCCCCAGCATTTT.

The chain is built from TRBV29-1 and TRBJ1-3, with TRBD1 identical over 9 bases. The CDR3 spans 13 residues. Germline values: CDR1 SQVTM, CDR2 ANQGSEA. Trimming removed 6 bases from V and 8 bases from J; junction bases left unmatched: 8. The CDR3 loop reads CSVPGDRDYTIYF. CDR3 in DNA: TGCAGCGTCCCAGGGGACAGGGACTACACCATATATTTT.

The chain couples TRBV9 to TRBJ2-1; D perhaps matches TRBD1 (6 bases). CDR3 length: 14 residues. V shed 3 bases and J shed 6 bases, with 13 bases lying between them. Germline CDR1 and CDR2: SGDLS and YYNGEE. The CDR3 reads CASSAGVVGNEQFF. The CDR3 DNA follows: TGTGCCAGCAGCGCAGGGGTAGTGGGCAATGAGCAGTTCTTC.

The V gene is TRBV4-1, the J gene TRBJ1-6; TRBD1 matches 8 bases. J was trimmed by 3 bases and V by 2 bases; bases with no gene match: 9. The CDR3 has 18 amino acids. Looked up from germline, CDR1 is MGHRA and CDR2 is YSYEKL. CDR3 nucleotides: TGCGCCAGCAGCCAATGGACAGGGAATCCCTACTATAATTCACCCCTCCACTTT. Translation gives CASSQWTGNPYYNSPLHF.

V usage is TRBV7-6 and J usage is TRBJ1-1; TRBD1 might be the D (6 bases). CDR3 length: 17 residues. CDR1 is SGHVS and CDR2 is FNYEAQ in the germline V gene. The V end was cut by 5 bases, the J end by 1 base, with 20 bases between. CDR3 loop: CASSPSGRGWGNTEAFF. DNA for the CDR3: TGTGCCAGCAGCCCCTCTGGGAGGGGGTGGGGGAACACTGAAGCTTTCTTT.